This TCR beta chain was retrieved from a study of vaccination and CD4 T cells after COVID-19. The Oncomine TCR Beta short-read assay was applied to DNA of cultured CD4+ T cells. TCRdb used MiXCR to reprocess the PCR reads, holding one entry per CDR3 protein. The sample contains 4,000 to 4,500 distinct CDR3 sequences, about 35% of which appear only once. Notes on the study in general: The authors identified 304 of 307 vaccine-specific clones in convalescent patients as spike mono-reactive.

A remark on this clonotype: No antigen is known for it.

The V end was cut by 0 bases, the J end by 4 bases, with 10 bases between. In germline, CDR1 is LNHNV, CDR2 YYDKDF (reference sequence). The CDR3 length is 15 residues. As for treatment: roughly ten-day PBMC culture with coronavirus spike peptide pools or control peptides (ViraFEST assay). From the unexposed donor, CD4+ T cells were collected ahead of the COVID-19 pandemic (2011-2018). The sample taken for sequencing was CD4+ T cells from blood, cultured in vitro. The clonotype comes from a human donor in good health. The rearrangement links TRBV15 to TRBJ1-3; a possible D gene is TRBD1 (6 bases). As DNA, the CDR3 is TGTGCCACCAGCAGAGATCCGGGGGCCGGAAACACCATATATTTT. Its translation: CATSRDPGAGNTIYF.